This TCR beta chain was captured by sequencing in a study of T-cell reconstitution after alpha-beta-depleted transplantation in children. Trimming at V came to 5 bases and at J to 2 bases, leaving 3 bases not matched to a gene. This CDR3 region has 14 residues. Germline CDR1 reads DFQATT; CDR2 reads SNEGSKA (reference sequence). Unique molecular identifiers were incorporated when the TCRbeta library was constructed. TCRdb fed the PCR reads into MiXCR, producing one record per CDR3 protein. The sample contains 440,000 or so distinct CDR3 sequences, around two fifths of which appear only once. The source material was PBMCs, sampled before TCRalphabeta/CD19-depleted stem cell transplant. This clonotype was sampled from a girl aged 2-10 years with aplastic anemia, due to receive a stem cell transplant. The chain recombines TRBV20-1 with TRBJ2-3, with 11 bases aligning to TRBD2. The CDR3 nucleotides are TGCAGTGCTGGGACTAGCGGTTTCACAGATACGCAGTATTTT. Its translation: CSAGTSGFTDTQYF.